The 24 T cell receptor beta chains listed next were all sequenced from one sample in a study of control samples from healthy donors and cancer patients. Measured with immunoSEQ multiplex PCR; TCRdb has only the in-frame clones, and not every one. The repertoire holds approximately 52,000 clones, with approximately 95% as singletons. The specimen was blood. The receptor source for this set is a woman aged 18-29 years in good health.

The chain uses TRBV30 and TRBJ2-2; TRBD1 aligns across 7 bases. J lost 6 bases, V lost 7 bases, and 14 bases had no gene match. The CDR3 covers 15 residues. The germline gives CDR1 GTSNPN, CDR2 SVGIG (reference sequence). CDR3 region: CAFTTSQGIAGELFF. The CDR3, as DNA: TGTGCCTTCACCACCTCACAGGGGATAGCCGGGGAGCTGTTTTTT.

V and J are TRBV7-9 and TRBJ2-3; D call uncertain. Per germline, CDR1 SEHNR and CDR2 FQNEAQ (reference sequence). Trimming removed 3 bases from V and 5 bases from J, with 9 bases in between. This CDR3 has 13 residues. The CDR3 DNA reads as TGTGCCAGCAGCTTCCGATTAGGAGATACGCAGTATTTT. It specifies CASSFRLGDTQYF.

The V and J genes are TRBV28 and TRBJ1-1; D remains unclear. CDR3 size: 15 residues. Trimming shortened V by 5 bases and J by 5 bases, and 18 bases separated the two germline ends. Germline CDR1 MDHEN, CDR2 SYDVKM. The chain's CDR3 is CASSAYLPTLTEAFF. CDR3 nucleotide sequence: TGTGCCAGCAGTGCGTACCTCCCCACCCTTACTGAAGCTTTCTTT. The full variable domain, its missing parts supplied by reference TRBV28 and TRBJ1-1, is DVKVTQSSRYLVKRTGEKVFLECVQDMDHENMFWYRQDPGLGLRLIYFSYDVKMKEKGDIPEGYSVSREKKERFSLILESASTNQTSMYLCASSAYLPTLTEAFFGQGTRLTVV.

This chain connects TRBV5-8 to TRBJ2-3; D unclear. V was pared by 3 bases and J by 1 base, with 9 bases between. The CDR3 is 14 residues long. Looked up from germline, CDR1 is SGHTS and CDR2 is YDEGEE. The CDR3 nucleotides read TGTGCCAGCAGCTCAGCCGAGGGCACAGATACGCAGTATTTT. It codes for CASSSAEGTDTQYF.

The chain is built from TRBV5-6 and TRBJ2-3; D remains unclear. The CDR3 runs to 11 residues. Germline V CDR1 and CDR2: SGHDT, YYEEEE. Trimming stripped 1 base from V and 6 bases from J, with 3 bases between. This CDR3 is CASSLWDTQYF. The CDR3 nucleotides read TGTGCCAGCAGCTTGTGGGATACGCAGTATTTT.

The genes are TRBV6-2 or TRBV6-3 and TRBJ2-7; D is unclear. The CDR3 runs 17 residues. Germline CDR1 MNHEY, CDR2 SVGEGT. The V gene lost 2 bases and the J gene lost 1 base, with 18 bases spanning the gap. The CDR3 DNA sequence: TGTGCCAGCAGTTACCCCCAATGGGGAAGAGGATCCTACGAGCAGTACTTC. This sequence encodes CASSYPQWGRGSYEQYF.

The chain joins TRBV3-1 (or the pseudogene TRBV3-2) to TRBJ2-7; D possibly corresponds to TRBD1 (6 bases). The CDR3 covers 16 residues. Germline values: CDR1 LGHDT, CDR2 YNNKEL (reference sequence). With 4 bases removed from V and 7 bases from J, the gap between germline ends came to 23 bases. The CDR3 DNA reads as TGTGCCAGCAGCCCCTATGGGGACAACCCCTCCTTAGAGCAGTACTTC. Translating it yields CASSPYGDNPSLEQYF.

V is TRBV27 and J is TRBJ1-2, with 7 bases matching TRBD1. V lost 6 bases, J lost 8 bases, and 6 bases stayed unmatched. The germline CDR1 and CDR2 sequences are MNHEY and SMNVEV (reference sequence). The CDR3 consists of 12 residues. The CDR3 loop reads CASSTDRVGYTF. The CDR3 coding sequence is TGTGCCAGCAGCACAGACAGGGTGGGCTACACCTTC.

The chain employs TRBV30 and TRBJ2-5; 8 bases agree with TRBD2. Germline V gives CDR1 GTSNPN, CDR2 SVGIG (reference sequence). V trimming: 3 bases; J trimming: 1 base; junction bases outside the gene matches: 4. The CDR3 has 14 amino acids. In DNA form, the CDR3 reads TGTGCCTGGAGCGGACTAGCTTTCCAAGAGACCCAGTACTTC. Its translation is CAWSGLAFQETQYF. Full variable domain (missing parts from reference TRBV30 and TRBJ2-5): SQTIHQWPATLVQPVGSPLSLECTVEGTSNPNLYWYRQAAGRGLQLLFYSVGIGQISSEVPQNLSASRPQDRQFILSSKKLLLSDSGFYLCAWSGLAFQETQYFGPGTRLLVL.

The chain combines TRBV7-6 with TRBJ2-5, with 12 bases identical to TRBD2. J lost 5 bases, V lost 6 bases, and 19 bases had no gene match. The CDR3 extends over 19 amino acids. CDR1 SGHVS and CDR2 FNYEAQ come from the germline V gene. The CDR3 region is CASSSGASGGVLPRETQYF. CDR3 coding DNA: TGTGCCAGCAGTTCCGGGGCTAGCGGGGGGGTCCTTCCTAGGGAGACCCAGTACTTC.

The chain uses TRBV21-1 and TRBJ2-3; whether TRBD2, the table's D call, matches the DNA was not checked. TRBV21-1 is a pseudogene locus. The CDR3 totals 10 residues. The DNA of the CDR3 is TGTGCCGGACGGGGGAGGGTGGCGATTTTT. This gives the protein CAGRGRVAIF.

The count of this clone is one. The chain links TRBV6-2 or TRBV6-3 to TRBJ2-7, with D hard to call. Germline-derived CDR1 and CDR2 are MNHEY and SVGEGT. The V and J ends lost 1 base and 6 bases respectively, with 4 bases between them. The CDR3 contains 11 residues. CDR3 DNA: TGTGCCAGCAGTTACTACACCGAGCAGTACTTC. Amino acids: CASSYYTEQYF.

The chain carries TRBV10-2 and TRBJ2-1; D gene ambiguous. This CDR3 comprises 11 residues. From germline, CDR1 is WSHSY and CDR2 SAAADI. V lost 3 bases and J lost 8, with 5 bases in between. The CDR3 sequence is CASSEGHEQFF. CDR3 DNA: TGCGCCAGCAGTGAAGGGCATGAGCAGTTCTTC.

The chain couples TRBV6-2 or TRBV6-3 to TRBJ1-5, with 7 bases matching TRBD1. Germline CDR1 MNHEY, CDR2 SVGEGT. The ends lost 6 bases at V and 0 bases at J; junction bases unmatched: 32. The CDR3 contains 24 residues. The CDR3 DNA reads TGTGCCAGCAGCCGTCTCCGGGACAGCTGGGTTCCTTCCTGGGTTTATAATAGCAATCAGCCCCAGCATTTT. Protein product: CASSRLRDSWVPSWVYNSNQPQHF.

The chain combines TRBV6-6 with TRBJ2-7; 7 bases are a match to TRBD1. J gave up 3 bases and V 10 bases, and 9 bases lay outside the gene matches. In germline, CDR1 is MNHNY, CDR2 SVGAGI (reference sequence). The CDR3 consists of 13 residues. The CDR3 region has the DNA TGTGCCACGAATAGGGGGCCTTACTACGAGCAGTACTTC. Encoded protein: CATNRGPYYEQYF.

V usage is TRBV3-1 (or the pseudogene TRBV3-2) and J usage is TRBJ1-5, with 8 positions matching TRBD1. With V trimmed by 1 base and J by 9 bases, 8 bases remained unmatched. Germline values: CDR1 LGHDT, CDR2 YNNKEL (reference sequence). This CDR3 has 15 amino acids. CDR3 DNA sequence: TGTGCCAGCAGCCAAGGGGGACAGGCCTATAGGCCCCAGCATTTT. Its translation: CASSQGGQAYRPQHF.

This rearrangement joins TRBV10-3 to TRBJ1-1, with a weak D call TRBD1 (6 bases). Germline V gene lookup returns CDR1 ENHRY and CDR2 SYGVKD. The CDR3 is 14 residues long. V was cut by 0 bases and J by 8 bases, with 13 bases left in between. Here the CDR3 DNA reads TGTGCCATCAGTGAGTCGGTCGACAGGTGGGAAGCTTTCTTT. This encodes CAISESVDRWEAFF.

The chain links TRBV16 to TRBJ1-6; D is possibly TRBD1 (6 bases). The germline CDR1 and CDR2 sequences are KGHSY and FQNENV. The V and J ends lost 5 bases and 7 bases respectively, with 12 bases between them. The CDR3 is 14 residues long. The CDR3, as DNA: TGTGCCAGCAGCACCACAGGGTACAATTCACCCCTCCACTTT. It yields the protein CASSTTGYNSPLHF.

The chain recombines TRBV7-9 with TRBJ2-1, with 7 bases identical to TRBD1. The germline CDR1 and CDR2 sequences are SEHNR and FQNEAQ (reference sequence). This CDR3 region has 14 residues. J lost 5 bases, V lost 4 bases, and 5 bases had no gene match. CDR3 DNA sequence: TGTGCCAGCAGCTCCGGGACAGCCAACAATGAGCAGTTCTTC. It yields the protein CASSSGTANNEQFF.

The chain joins TRBV5-1 to TRBJ2-3; tentatively, D is TRBD2 (5 bases). Germline V CDR1 and CDR2: SGHRS, YFSETQ. V shed 5 bases and J shed 2 bases, with 9 bases lying between them. There are 13 residues in the CDR3. The CDR3, as DNA: TGCGCCAGCAGGGACTTATACACAGATACGCAGTATTTT. Its translation is CASRDLYTDTQYF.

The genes are TRBV14 and TRBJ2-2, with D possibly being TRBD1 (6 bases). The CDR3 consists of 20 residues. In germline, CDR1 is SGHDN, CDR2 FVKESK. The V and J ends lost 1 base and 3 bases respectively, with 24 bases between them. The CDR3: CASSQVRGFPAGVYTGELFF. The CDR3 DNA follows: TGTGCCAGCAGCCAAGTGCGCGGTTTTCCCGCAGGGGTGTACACCGGGGAGCTGTTTTTT.

The V call is TRBV28, the J call TRBJ1-1, with D hard to call. Trimming took 6 bases from V and 1 from J, leaving 9 bases between them. This CDR3 has 13 amino acids. Germline CDR1 is MDHEN and CDR2 is SYDVKM. The CDR3 sequence: CASRGRTNTEAFF. CDR3 nucleotide sequence: TGTGCCAGCAGGGGGAGAACGAACACTGAAGCTTTCTTT.

The table lists this clone with a few counts. This chain joins TRBV7-8 and TRBJ2-5, with D tentatively TRBD2 (7 bases). Looked up from germline, CDR1 is SGHVS and CDR2 is FQNEAQ. The V and J ends lost 8 bases and 5 bases respectively, with 21 bases between them. CDR3 length: 15 amino acids. The CDR3 reads CASVLIGGPGETQYF. CDR3 nucleotides: TGTGCCAGCGTACTGATCGGGGGGCCCGGGGAGACCCAGTACTTC.

The J gene is TRBJ1-2, the V gene TRBV2; D remains ambiguous. V was cut by 0 bases and J by 6 bases, with 20 bases left in between. This CDR3 comprises 17 residues. CDR1 is SNHLY, CDR2 FYNNEI, per germline. The CDR3 DNA sequence: TGTGCCAGCAGTGAAGCACCCCTCTTCGGAAGCAGGAATGGCTACACCTTC. Translating gives CASSEAPLFGSRNGYTF.